Listed below are T cell receptor beta chains from one sample, sequenced in a study of blood T cell repertoires in COVID-19. Clones were sequenced by immunoSEQ multiplex PCR, and TCRdb holds only the in-frame ones, with some missing. The sample holds hundreds of thousands of clones, about nine tenths seen once. The sequencing input was peripheral blood. These receptors all come from a woman in her 30s who had recovered from COVID-19. Each CDR3 is given with its conserved first and last residue. The D gene is left open where the match is weak. Where a row states a size, it is once, few, many or the class of an expanded clone; other rows omit it.

-	TRBV20-1	-	TRBJ1-2	CSASSLVGRGGYTF	TGCAGTGCTAGTTCCTTAGTTGGCAGGGGCGGCTACACCTTC
-	TRBV11-3	-	TRBJ2-7	CASSLSQTYEQYF	TGTGCCAGCAGCCTTAGCCAGACCTACGAGCAGTACTTC
-	TRBV6-5	-	TRBJ2-7	CASSSSSSQYF	TGTGCCAGCAGTTCATCTAGCTCGCAGTACTTC
-	TRBV4-1	-	TRBJ1-1	CASSQRRRQSFTEAFF	TGCGCCAGCAGCCAAAGAAGAAGACAGTCCTTCACTGAAGCTTTCTTT
-	TRBV25-1	-	TRBJ1-3	CASSRGGSGNTIYF	TGTGCCAGCAGTCGGGGGGGCTCTGGAAACACCATATATTTT
TRBD1	TRBV5-4	once	TRBJ1-2	CASSFEPQGAHGYGYTF	TGTGCCAGCAGCTTCGAACCACAGGGGGCGCATGGCTATGGCTACACCTTC
TRBD1	TRBV18	-	TRBJ2-7	CASSPPKGANGEQYF	TGTGCCAGCTCACCACCGAAGGGGGCCAACGGCGAGCAGTACTTC
TRBD1	TRBV9	-	TRBJ1-2	CASSVYGQGGYGYTF	TGTGCCAGCAGCGTGTACGGACAGGGGGGCTATGGCTACACCTTC
TRBD2	TRBV7-3	-	TRBJ2-1	CASSLATSGYNEQFF	TGTGCCAGCAGCTTAGCGACTAGCGGCTACAATGAGCAGTTCTTC
-	TRBV27	-	TRBJ1-5	CASSFRHLSNQPQHF	TGTGCCAGCAGTTTCAGGCATTTAAGCAATCAGCCCCAGCATTTT
-	TRBV7-8	-	TRBJ1-1	CASRSSMNTEAFF	TGTGCCAGCAGGAGTTCCATGAACACTGAAGCTTTCTTT
-	TRBV19	-	TRBJ2-1	CASSIGVVFDSEQFF	TGTGCCAGTAGTATAGGAGTCGTTTTCGATAGTGAGCAGTTCTTC
-	TRBV9	once	TRBJ2-5	CASSPRQAQETQYF	TGTGCCAGCAGCCCAAGACAGGCACAAGAGACCCAGTACTTC
-	TRBV12-3/TRBV12-4	-	TRBJ2-3	CASSFRSTDTQYF	TGTGCCAGCAGTTTCCGGAGCACAGATACGCAGTATTTT
TRBD1	TRBV5-4	-	TRBJ2-7	CASRSGQGYSYEQYF	TGTGCCAGCAGGTCGGGACAGGGGTACTCCTACGAGCAGTACTTC
TRBD1	TRBV15	-	TRBJ2-5	CATSTGQGPQETQYF	TGTGCCACCAGCACGGGACAGGGGCCCCAAGAGACCCAGTACTTC
-	TRBV28	-	TRBJ1-2	CASSLQGAIGGYTF	TGTGCCAGCAGTTTGCAGGGCGCGATAGGTGGCTACACCTTC
-	TRBV28	-	TRBJ1-2	CASSLTPRYGYTF	TGTGCCAGCAGTCTGACACCCCGATATGGCTACACCTTC
-	TRBV2	-	TRBJ1-2	CASSVFGEGVNYGYTF	TGTGCCAGCAGTGTATTCGGAGAGGGGGTTAACTATGGCTACACCTTC
-	TRBV19	-	TRBJ1-6	CASSPRQLPNSPLHF	TGTGCCAGTAGTCCCCGACAGCTACCTAATTCACCCCTCCACTTT
TRBD1	TRBV19	-	TRBJ1-5	CASSMRGQGRRGSNQPQHF	TGTGCCAGTAGTATGAGGGGACAGGGCCGAAGGGGGAGCAATCAGCCCCAGCATTTT
-	TRBV25-1	-	TRBJ2-7	CASTYTGSEQYF	TGTGCCAGCACATATACAGGTTCCGAGCAGTACTTC